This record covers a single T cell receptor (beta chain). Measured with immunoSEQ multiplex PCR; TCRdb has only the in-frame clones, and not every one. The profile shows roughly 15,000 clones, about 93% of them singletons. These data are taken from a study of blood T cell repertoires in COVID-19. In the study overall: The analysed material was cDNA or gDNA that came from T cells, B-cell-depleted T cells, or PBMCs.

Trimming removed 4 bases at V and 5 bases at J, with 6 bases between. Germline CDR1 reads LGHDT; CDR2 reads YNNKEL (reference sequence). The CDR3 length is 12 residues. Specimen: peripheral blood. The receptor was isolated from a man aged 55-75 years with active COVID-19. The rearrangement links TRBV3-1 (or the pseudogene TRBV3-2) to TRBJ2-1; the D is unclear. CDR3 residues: CASSPLDNEQFF. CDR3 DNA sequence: TGTGCCAGCAGCCCCCTAGACAATGAGCAGTTCTTC.